What follows are 13 T cell receptor beta chains derived from one specimen sequenced in a study of blood T cell repertoires in COVID-19 (dated by TCRdb to 2018 to 2020). The method was the immunoSEQ multiplex PCR assay. TCRdb provides this immuneACCESS table in a form limited to in-frame rearrangements. Some clones are lacking; in checked studies, under half of them reflect an unresolved V gene, and why the rest are absent is not known. The sample table shows about 48,000 clones, and approximately 90% are seen once. The top ten clonotypes cover 2.6% of the sample. Sequencing was performed on peripheral blood. The receptor set was obtained from a woman at least 80 years old with COVID-19, enrolled during active disease.

The rearrangement joins TRBV7-9 to TRBJ1-2; 11 bases map to TRBD1. Germline V gives CDR1 SEHNR, CDR2 FQNEAQ (reference sequence). V was pared by 7 bases and J by 7 bases, with 5 bases of the junction left unmatched. This CDR3 region has 13 residues. CDR3 DNA: TGTGCCAGCATCCTAGGACAGGGGGCTGGCTACACCTTC. It is translated as CASILGQGAGYTF.

The chain carries TRBV29-1 and TRBJ1-2; TRBD1 matches at 8 bases. With 2 bases clipped from V and 6 bases from J, the junction kept 11 bases outside the gene matches. The CDR3 consists of 15 residues. Germline assignment: CDR1 SQVTM and CDR2 ANQGSEA. The CDR3 nucleotides read TGCAGCGTTGAACTTCGGTCAGGGGGCATCGATGGCTACACCTTC. This sequence encodes CSVELRSGGIDGYTF. Full variable domain (outside the CDR3, taken from reference TRBV29-1 and TRBJ1-2): SAVISQKPSRDICQRGTSLTIQCQVDSQVTMMFWYRQQPGQSLTLIATANQGSEATYESGFVIDKFPISRPNLTFSTLTVSNMSPEDSSIYLCSVELRSGGIDGYTFGSGTRLTVV.

This clone showed up just a few times. This chain links TRBV3-1 (or the pseudogene TRBV3-2) with TRBJ2-5; 11 bases map to TRBD2. With 0 bases clipped from V and 7 bases from J, the junction kept 10 bases outside the gene matches. Germline V CDR1 and CDR2: LGHDT, YNNKEL (reference sequence). The CDR3 extends over 17 amino acids. CDR3 nucleotides: TGTGCCAGCAGCCAAGATAGTGGTCTAGCGGGGGGTACGACCCAGTACTTC. Translation: CASSQDSGLAGGTTQYF.

J is TRBJ1-5 and V is TRBV7-2, with a tentative D call TRBD1 (6 bases). The CDR3 runs to 16 residues. V gave up 1 base and J gave up 5 bases, with 15 bases separating them. In germline, CDR1 is SGHTA, CDR2 FQGNSA. The CDR3 region has the DNA TGTGCCAGCAGCTTAGTGTTCGGCAGGGGTGATCAGCCCCAGCATTTT. Protein sequence: CASSLVFGRGDQPQHF.

The rearrangement uses TRBV29-1 and TRBJ2-4; 9 positions match TRBD1. V lost 8 bases to trimming and J lost 3 bases; unmatched junction nucleotides: 14. Germline-derived CDR1 and CDR2 are SQVTM and ANQGSEA. The CDR3 loop spans 16 amino acids. Here the CDR3 reads CSYALGQGKGKNIQYF. CDR3 sequence (DNA): TGCAGCTACGCATTGGGACAGGGAAAGGGCAAAAACATTCAGTACTTC.

The CDR3: CASIDAGTGGRGYGYTF. CDR3 nucleotides: TGTGCCAGCATTGACGCCGGGACAGGGGGTCGAGGCTATGGCTACACCTTC. The chain uses TRBV28 and TRBJ1-2; 11 bases fit TRBD1. CDR1 is MDHEN, CDR2 SYDVKM, per germline. J gave up 4 bases and V 7 bases, and 14 bases lay outside the gene matches. This CDR3 is built from 17 residues.

This clone was observed a single time. The V gene is TRBV24-1, the J gene TRBJ2-3; 8 nucleotides align to TRBD2. Germline values: CDR1 KGHDR, CDR2 SFDVKD. After removal of 7 bases from V and 5 bases from J, the junction contained 7 bases not matched to a gene. CDR3 length: 14 amino acids. The CDR3 is CATSTSGSRDTQYF. As DNA, the CDR3 is TGTGCCACCAGCACTAGCGGCAGTAGAGATACGCAGTATTTT.

The J gene is TRBJ2-1, the V gene TRBV18, with 14 positions matching TRBD2. Germline V gene lookup returns CDR1 KGHSH and CDR2 LQKENI. CDR3 length: 16 amino acids. With 4 bases clipped from V and 6 bases from J, the junction kept 5 bases outside the gene matches. The CDR3 sequence: CASSRRTSGRSNEQFF. The CDR3 DNA reads TGTGCCAGCTCACGCCGGACTAGCGGGAGGAGCAATGAGCAGTTCTTC.

V gene TRBV7-5 combines with J gene TRBJ1-6. TRBV7-5 is a documented pseudogene. The CDR3 contains 14 residues. The CDR3 coding sequence is TGTGCCAGAAGCGCAGCCGGGAACTTTTCACCCCTCCACTTT. Translated, it gives CARSAAGNFSPLHF.

The rearrangement links TRBV27 to TRBJ1-6; no clear D gene. The CDR3 contains 14 residues. The V end lost 9 bases, the J end lost 7 bases, and 16 bases lay between the germline ends. Germline V CDR1 and CDR2: MNHEY, SMNVEV (reference sequence). The CDR3 region has the DNA TGTGCCAGTTCGGGAGGCAGAAGCAATTCACCCCTCCACTTT. Translating gives CASSGGRSNSPLHF.

This clone was counted only a few times. The chain combines TRBV19 with TRBJ2-7; D is possibly TRBD2 (5 bases). The CDR3 is 13 amino acids. Germline-derived CDR1 and CDR2 are LNHDA and SQIVND (reference sequence). V lost 5 bases and J lost 2, with 10 bases in between. CDR3 bases: TGTGCCAGTAGTCGTGGAGGAACCTACGAGCAGTACTTC. It encodes CASSRGGTYEQYF.

The rearrangement joins TRBV28 to TRBJ2-5, with 16 bases that match TRBD2. After removal of 7 bases from V and 7 bases from J, the junction contained 9 bases not matched to a gene. The CDR3 spans 16 residues. CDR1 MDHEN and CDR2 SYDVKM come from the germline V gene. In DNA, the CDR3 is TGTGCCAGCACCGGGACTAGCGGGAGGGCCATGGGGACCCAGTACTTC. Its protein is CASTGTSGRAMGTQYF. Using reference TRBV28 and TRBJ2-5 for the parts outside the CDR3, the full variable domain is DVKVTQSSRYLVKRTGEKVFLECVQDMDHENMFWYRQDPGLGLRLIYFSYDVKMKEKGDIPEGYSVSREKKERFSLILESASTNQTSMYLCASTGTSGRAMGTQYFGPGTRLLVL.

The V call is TRBV2, the J call TRBJ2-7, with D perhaps matching TRBD2 (7 bases). The CDR3 has 14 residues. Germline V gives CDR1 SNHLY, CDR2 FYNNEI. V shed 7 bases and J shed 2 bases, with 15 bases lying between them. CDR3 nucleotides: TGTGCCAGCAAGGGGGGCGGGGGCCCCTACGAGCAGTACTTC. Protein: CASKGGGGPYEQYF.